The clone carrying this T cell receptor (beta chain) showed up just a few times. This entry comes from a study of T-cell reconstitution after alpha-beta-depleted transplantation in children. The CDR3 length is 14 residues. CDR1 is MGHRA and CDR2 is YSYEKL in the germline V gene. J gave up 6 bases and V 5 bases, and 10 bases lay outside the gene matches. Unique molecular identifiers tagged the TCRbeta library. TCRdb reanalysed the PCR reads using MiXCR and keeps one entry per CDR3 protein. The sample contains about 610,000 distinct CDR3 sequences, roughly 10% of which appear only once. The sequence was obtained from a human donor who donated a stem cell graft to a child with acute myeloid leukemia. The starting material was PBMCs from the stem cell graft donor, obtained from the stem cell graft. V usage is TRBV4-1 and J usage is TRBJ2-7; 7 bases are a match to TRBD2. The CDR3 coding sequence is TGCGCCAGCAGCATCCGCGGGAGTCTAACCGAGCAGTACTTC. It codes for CASSIRGSLTEQYF.